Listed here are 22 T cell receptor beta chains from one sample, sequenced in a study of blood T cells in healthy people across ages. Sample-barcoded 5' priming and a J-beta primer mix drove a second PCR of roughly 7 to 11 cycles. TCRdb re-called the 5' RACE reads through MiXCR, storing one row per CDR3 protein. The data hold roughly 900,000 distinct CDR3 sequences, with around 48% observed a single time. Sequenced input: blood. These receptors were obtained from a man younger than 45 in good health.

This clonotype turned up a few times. For the CDR3, the DNA is TGCAGCGTTGGTCAGGGACGGAATAGCAATCAGCCCCAGCATTTT. It codes for CSVGQGRNSNQPQHF. The V call is TRBV29-1, the J call TRBJ1-5; D perhaps matches TRBD1 (5 bases). This CDR3 comprises 15 residues. Trimming removed 4 bases from V and 0 bases from J, with 13 bases in between. CDR1 and CDR2 from the germline V gene are SQVTM and ANQGSEA.

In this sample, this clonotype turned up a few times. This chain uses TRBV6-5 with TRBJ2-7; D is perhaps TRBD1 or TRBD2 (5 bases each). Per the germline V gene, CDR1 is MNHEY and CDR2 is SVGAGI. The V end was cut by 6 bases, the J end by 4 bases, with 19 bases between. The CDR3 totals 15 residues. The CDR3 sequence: CASRISGTGAYEQYF. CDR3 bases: TGTGCCAGCAGAATCTCCGGGACCGGAGCGTACGAGCAGTACTTC.

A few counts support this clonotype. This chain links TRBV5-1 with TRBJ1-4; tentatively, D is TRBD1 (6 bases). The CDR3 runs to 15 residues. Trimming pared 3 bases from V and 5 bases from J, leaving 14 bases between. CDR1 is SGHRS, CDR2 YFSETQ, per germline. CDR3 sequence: CASSWLGQRNEKLFF. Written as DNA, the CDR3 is TGCGCCAGCAGCTGGCTAGGACAGAGGAATGAAAAACTGTTTTTT.

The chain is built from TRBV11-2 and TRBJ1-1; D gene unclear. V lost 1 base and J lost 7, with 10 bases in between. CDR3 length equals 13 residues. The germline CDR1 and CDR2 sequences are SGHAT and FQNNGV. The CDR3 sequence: CASSLVFVGEAFF. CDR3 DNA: TGTGCCAGCAGCTTAGTATTTGTAGGTGAAGCTTTCTTT. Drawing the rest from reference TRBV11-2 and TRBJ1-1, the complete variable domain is EAGVAQSPRYKIIEKRQSVAFWCNPISGHATLYWYQQILGQGPKLLIQFQNNGVVDDSQLPKDRFSAERLKGVDSTLKIQPAKLEDSAVYLCASSLVFVGEAFFGQGTRLTVV.

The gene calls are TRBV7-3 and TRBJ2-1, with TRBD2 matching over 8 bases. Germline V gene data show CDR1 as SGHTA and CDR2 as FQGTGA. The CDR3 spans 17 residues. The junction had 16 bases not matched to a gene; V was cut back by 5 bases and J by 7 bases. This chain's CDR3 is CASSLSPPGGGMNEQFF. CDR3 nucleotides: TGTGCCAGCAGCCTCTCCCCCCCCGGCGGGGGGATGAATGAGCAGTTCTTC.

CDR3 sequence reads: CSARGVGPYEQYF. The CDR3, as DNA: TGCAGTGCTAGAGGTGTGGGGCCCTACGAGCAGTACTTC. V usage is TRBV20-1 and J usage is TRBJ2-4; the D gene is possibly TRBD1 (5 bases). The J call may not be correct, given that the DNA end is closer to TRBJ2-7. CDR1 is DFQATT and CDR2 is SNEGSKA in the germline V gene (reference sequence). The CDR3 sequence is 13 residues long.

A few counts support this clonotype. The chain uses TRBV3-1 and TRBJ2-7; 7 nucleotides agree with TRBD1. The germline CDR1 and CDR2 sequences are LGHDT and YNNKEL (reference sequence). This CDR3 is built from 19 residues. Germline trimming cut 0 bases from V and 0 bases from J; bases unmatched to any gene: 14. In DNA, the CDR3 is TGTGCCAGCAGCCAAGATTACGGACAGGACGCTTGGAGCTCCTACGAGCAGTACTTC. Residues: CASSQDYGQDAWSSYEQYF.

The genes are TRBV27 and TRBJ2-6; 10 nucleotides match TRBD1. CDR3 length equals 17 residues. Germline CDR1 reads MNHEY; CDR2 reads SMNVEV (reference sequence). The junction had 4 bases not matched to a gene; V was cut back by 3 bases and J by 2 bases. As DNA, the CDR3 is TGTGCCAGCAGTTTGGGGACAGGGGACACTGGGGCCAACGTCCTGACTTTC. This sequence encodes CASSLGTGDTGANVLTF. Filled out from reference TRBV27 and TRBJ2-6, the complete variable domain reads EAQVTQNPRYLITVTGKKLTVTCSQNMNHEYMSWYRQDPGLGLRQIYYSMNVEVTDKGDVPEGYKVSRKEKRNFPLILESPSPNQTSLYFCASSLGTGDTGANVLTFGAGSRLTVL.

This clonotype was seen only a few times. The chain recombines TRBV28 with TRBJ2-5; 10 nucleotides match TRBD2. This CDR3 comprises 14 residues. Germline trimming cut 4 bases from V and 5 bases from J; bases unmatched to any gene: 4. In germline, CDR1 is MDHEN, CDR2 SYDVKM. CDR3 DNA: TGTGCCAGCAGTTGGCTAGCGGGGGATGAGACCCAGTACTTC. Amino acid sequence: CASSWLAGDETQYF.

CDR3 residues: CSAAGRNYVEQYF. The CDR3 DNA follows: TGCAGTGCTGCAGGACGGAACTACGTAGAGCAGTACTTC. The chain combines TRBV20-1 with TRBJ2-5; D is ambiguous. Trimming removed 5 bases from V and 11 bases from J, with 21 bases in between. The CDR3 covers 13 residues. Germline loops: CDR1 DFQATT, CDR2 SNEGSKA (reference sequence).

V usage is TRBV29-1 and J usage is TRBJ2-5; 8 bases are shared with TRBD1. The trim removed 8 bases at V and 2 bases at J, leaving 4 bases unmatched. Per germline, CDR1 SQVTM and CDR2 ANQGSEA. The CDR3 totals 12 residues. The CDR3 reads CSTGTGQETQYF. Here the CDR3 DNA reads TGCAGCACAGGGACAGGACAAGAGACCCAGTACTTC.

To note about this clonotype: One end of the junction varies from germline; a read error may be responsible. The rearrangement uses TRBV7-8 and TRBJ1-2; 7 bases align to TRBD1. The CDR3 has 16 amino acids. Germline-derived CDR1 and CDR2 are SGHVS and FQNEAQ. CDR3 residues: CASSLRVAGQPYGCTF. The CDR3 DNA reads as TGTGCCAGCAGCCTACGAGTGGCGGGACAGCCTTATGGCTGCACCTTC.

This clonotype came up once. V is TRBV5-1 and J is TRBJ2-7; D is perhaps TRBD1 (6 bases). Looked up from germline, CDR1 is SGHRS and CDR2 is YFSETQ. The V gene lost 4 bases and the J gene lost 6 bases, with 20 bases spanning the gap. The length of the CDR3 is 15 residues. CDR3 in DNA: TGCGCCAGCAGCGACCCGACAGGCCTCTGGGTCGAGCAGTACTTC. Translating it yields CASSDPTGLWVEQYF.

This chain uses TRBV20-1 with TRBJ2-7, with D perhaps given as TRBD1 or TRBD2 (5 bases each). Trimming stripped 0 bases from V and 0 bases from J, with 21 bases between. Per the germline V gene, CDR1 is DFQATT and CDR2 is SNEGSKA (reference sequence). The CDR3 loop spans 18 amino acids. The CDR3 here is CSARDRGHRGTLSYEQYF. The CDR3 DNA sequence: TGCAGTGCTAGAGATCGGGGCCATAGGGGAACCCTCTCCTACGAGCAGTACTTC.

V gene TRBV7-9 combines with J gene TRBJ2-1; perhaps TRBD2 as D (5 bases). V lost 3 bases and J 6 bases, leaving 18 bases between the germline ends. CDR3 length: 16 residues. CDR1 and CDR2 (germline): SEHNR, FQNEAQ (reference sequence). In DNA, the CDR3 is TGTGCCAGCAGCTTTACTCTTAGAGGGATTAGCAATGAGCAGTTCTTC. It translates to CASSFTLRGISNEQFF.

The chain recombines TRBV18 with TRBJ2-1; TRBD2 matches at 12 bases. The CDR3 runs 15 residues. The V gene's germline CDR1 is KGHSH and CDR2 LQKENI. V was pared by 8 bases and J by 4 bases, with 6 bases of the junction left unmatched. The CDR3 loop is CASTTTSGGYNEQFF. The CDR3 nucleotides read TGTGCCAGCACAACGACTAGCGGGGGTTACAATGAGCAGTTCTTC.

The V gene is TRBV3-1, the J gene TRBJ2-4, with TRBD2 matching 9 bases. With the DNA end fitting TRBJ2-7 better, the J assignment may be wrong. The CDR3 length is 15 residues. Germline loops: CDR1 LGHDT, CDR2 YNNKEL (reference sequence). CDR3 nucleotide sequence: TGTGCCAGCAGCCAATCCGGGACTAGCCTCTACGAGCAGTACTTC. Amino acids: CASSQSGTSLYEQYF.

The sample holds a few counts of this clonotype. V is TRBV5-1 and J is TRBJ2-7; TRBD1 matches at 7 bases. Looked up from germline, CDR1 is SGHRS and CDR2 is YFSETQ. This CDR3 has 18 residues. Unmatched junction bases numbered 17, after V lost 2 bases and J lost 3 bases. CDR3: CASSFSIGTTGAFYEQYF. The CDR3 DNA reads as TGCGCCAGCAGCTTTTCGATCGGAACCACAGGGGCCTTCTACGAGCAGTACTTC.

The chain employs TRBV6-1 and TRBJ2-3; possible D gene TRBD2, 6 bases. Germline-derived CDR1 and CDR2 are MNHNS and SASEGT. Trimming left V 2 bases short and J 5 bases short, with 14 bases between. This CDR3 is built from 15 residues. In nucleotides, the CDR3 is TGTGCCAGCAGTGAACCCGGACTATCAATAGATACGCAGTATTTT. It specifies CASSEPGLSIDTQYF.

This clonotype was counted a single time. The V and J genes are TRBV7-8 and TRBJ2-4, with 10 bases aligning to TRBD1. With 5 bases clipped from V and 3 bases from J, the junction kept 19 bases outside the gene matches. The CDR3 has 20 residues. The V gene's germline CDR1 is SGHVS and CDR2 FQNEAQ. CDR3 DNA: TGTGCCAGCAGCCCGAAATCCGGGACAGGGGTCCCTTGGGGCAAAAACATTCAGTACTTC. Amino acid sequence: CASSPKSGTGVPWGKNIQYF.

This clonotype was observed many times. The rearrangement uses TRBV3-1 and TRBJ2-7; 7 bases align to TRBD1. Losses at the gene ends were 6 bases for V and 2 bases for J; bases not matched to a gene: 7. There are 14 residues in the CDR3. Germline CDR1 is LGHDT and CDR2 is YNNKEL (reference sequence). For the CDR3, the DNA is TGTGCCAGCAGTTTCCCGGGGACAGCCTACGAGCAGTACTTC. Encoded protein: CASSFPGTAYEQYF.

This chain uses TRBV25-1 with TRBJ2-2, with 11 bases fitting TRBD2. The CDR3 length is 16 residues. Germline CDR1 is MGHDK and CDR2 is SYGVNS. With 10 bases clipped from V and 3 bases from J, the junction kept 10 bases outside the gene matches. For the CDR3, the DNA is TGTGCCACCACCTCTAGCGGGGGGTGGTACACCGGGGAGCTGTTTTTT. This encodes CATTSSGGWYTGELFF. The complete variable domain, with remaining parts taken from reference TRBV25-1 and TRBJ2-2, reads EADIYQTPRYLVIGTGKKITLECSQTMGHDKMYWYQQDPGMELHLIHYSYGVNSTEKGDLSSESTVSRIRTEHFPLTLESARPSHTSQYLCATTSSGGWYTGELFFGEGSRLTVL.